This is a list of T cell receptor beta chains from one sample in a study of Graves' ophthalmopathy and Graves' hyperthyroidism. In TCRdb, the multiplex PCR reads were re-called with MiXCR into one record per CDR3 protein. The repertoire holds over 45,000 distinct CDR3 sequences, with over 45% as singletons. Source material: peripheral blood. These receptors were taken from an adult man with Graves' ophthalmopathy. Both conserved end residues are part of each CDR3. Fields, in order: J gene, clone size, V gene, D gene, CDR3 protein, CDR3 DNA. D genes are given only for firm matches. Some rows have no size entry. The others give once, few or many, or a class for an expanded clone.

J gene: TRBJ2-1; clone size: .; V gene: TRBV11-3; D gene: .; CDR3 protein: CASSLDTRETNEQFF; CDR3 DNA: TGTGCCAGCAGCTTAGATACGAGGGAAACCAATGAGCAGTTCTTC
J gene: TRBJ1-2; clone size: medium-sized; V gene: TRBV29-1; D gene: .; CDR3 protein: CSVENDNYGYTF; CDR3 DNA: TGCAGCGTTGAAAATGATAACTATGGCTACACCTTC
J gene: TRBJ1-1; clone size: many; V gene: TRBV12-3/TRBV12-4; D gene: TRBD1; CDR3 protein: CASSSGTGEGEAFF; CDR3 DNA: TGTGCCAGCAGTTCCGGGACAGGGGAGGGTGAAGCTTTCTTT
J gene: TRBJ2-7; clone size: .; V gene: TRBV29-1; D gene: .; CDR3 protein: CSVGLPGDGQYF; CDR3 DNA: TGCAGCGTTGGGCTACCGGGAGACGGGCAGTACTTC
J gene: TRBJ2-3; clone size: .; V gene: TRBV15; D gene: .; CDR3 protein: CATSRESLDSTDTQYF; CDR3 DNA: TGTGCCACCAGCAGAGAGAGCCTGGACTCCACAGATACGCAGTATTTT
J gene: TRBJ2-2; clone size: .; V gene: TRBV7-2; D gene: .; CDR3 protein: CASSLGGAGELFF; CDR3 DNA: TGTGCCAGCAGCTTAGGAGGGGCTGGGGAGCTCTTTTTT
J gene: TRBJ2-7; clone size: .; V gene: TRBV6-1; D gene: TRBD2; CDR3 protein: CASSEQGLASSYEQYF; CDR3 DNA: TGTGCCAGCAGTGAACAGGGACTAGCGAGCTCCTACGAGCAGTACTTC
J gene: TRBJ2-4; clone size: many; V gene: TRBV6-5; D gene: .; CDR3 protein: CASSQHGIQYF; CDR3 DNA: TGTGCCAGCTCACAACATGGCATTCAGTACTTC
J gene: TRBJ2-3; clone size: many; V gene: TRBV9; D gene: TRBD2; CDR3 protein: CASSVRSGGRGGLDTQYF; CDR3 DNA: TGTGCCAGCAGCGTAAGGTCCGGTGGGCGGGGGGGCTTAGATACGCAGTATTTT
J gene: TRBJ1-4; clone size: many; V gene: TRBV5-1; D gene: .; CDR3 protein: CASSLGWPTNEKLFF; CDR3 DNA: TGCGCCAGCAGCTTGGGATGGCCAACTAATGAAAAACTGTTTTTT
J gene: TRBJ2-5; clone size: .; V gene: TRBV12-3/TRBV12-4; D gene: TRBD1; CDR3 protein: CASSLFQGAKETQYF; CDR3 DNA: TGTGCCAGCAGTTTATTTCAGGGGGCGAAAGAGACCCAGTACTTC
J gene: TRBJ2-7; clone size: few; V gene: TRBV7-2; D gene: TRBD1; CDR3 protein: CASSGTGYEQYF; CDR3 DNA: TGTGCCAGCAGCGGGACAGGGTACGAGCAGTACTTC
J gene: TRBJ1-1; clone size: .; V gene: TRBV18; D gene: .; CDR3 protein: CASSPRAKGSSTEAFF; CDR3 DNA: TGTGCCAGCTCACCACGTGCTAAGGGTTCGAGCACGGAAGCTTTCTTT
J gene: TRBJ2-1; clone size: few; V gene: TRBV24-1; D gene: TRBD2; CDR3 protein: CATRDGAGGVFDEQFF; CDR3 DNA: TGTGCCACCAGGGATGGGGCGGGAGGGGTGTTTGATGAGCAGTTCTTC
J gene: TRBJ2-1; clone size: .; V gene: TRBV7-6; D gene: TRBD2; CDR3 protein: CASSFSGRQSGSYNEQFF; CDR3 DNA: TGTGCCAGCAGCTTCAGCGGGAGGCAATCGGGATCCTACAATGAGCAGTTCTTC
J gene: TRBJ2-3; clone size: many; V gene: TRBV13; D gene: .; CDR3 protein: CASTRRKRPVSIGHTDTQYF; CDR3 DNA: TGTGCCAGCACCCGAAGAAAAAGGCCCGTAAGTATAGGGCACACAGATACGCAGTATTTT
J gene: TRBJ2-7; clone size: many; V gene: TRBV28; D gene: TRBD2; CDR3 protein: CASSRTQLAAQYF; CDR3 DNA: TGTGCCAGCAGTCGAACTCAACTAGCGGCGCAGTACTTC
J gene: TRBJ2-7; clone size: .; V gene: TRBV20-1; D gene: .; CDR3 protein: CSATDRQSSYEQYF; CDR3 DNA: TGCAGTGCCACTGACAGGCAGAGCTCCTACGAGCAGTACTTC
J gene: TRBJ1-2; clone size: many; V gene: TRBV13; D gene: TRBD1; CDR3 protein: CASSLGTTGTGNYGYTF; CDR3 DNA: TGTGCCAGCAGCTTAGGTACGACCGGGACAGGGAACTATGGCTACACCTTC
J gene: TRBJ1-4; clone size: .; V gene: TRBV2; D gene: .; CDR3 protein: CASSALANSYNEKLFF; CDR3 DNA: TGTGCCAGCAGTGCTCTAGCGAACTCCTACAATGAAAAACTGTTTTTT
J gene: TRBJ2-1; clone size: once; V gene: TRBV3-1; D gene: .; CDR3 protein: CASSQDRTENNEQFF; CDR3 DNA: TGTGCCAGCAGCCAAGATAGGACGGAGAACAATGAGCAGTTCTTC
J gene: TRBJ2-5; clone size: .; V gene: TRBV9; D gene: .; CDR3 protein: CASSVAGGQETQYF; CDR3 DNA: TGTGCCAGCAGCGTAGCTGGGGGGCAAGAGACCCAGTACTTC
J gene: TRBJ1-1; clone size: .; V gene: TRBV20-1; D gene: .; CDR3 protein: CSVKRNTEAFF; CDR3 DNA: TGCAGTGTAAAGCGGAACACTGAAGCTTTCTTT
J gene: TRBJ2-1; clone size: .; V gene: TRBV30; D gene: .; CDR3 protein: CAWKMEAYNEQFF; CDR3 DNA: TGTGCCTGGAAGATGGAGGCCTACAATGAGCAGTTCTTC
J gene: TRBJ1-5; clone size: once; V gene: TRBV19; D gene: .; CDR3 protein: CASSQTGYNQPQHF; CDR3 DNA: TGTGCCAGTAGTCAAACGGGGTACAATCAGCCCCAGCATTTT
J gene: TRBJ1-2; clone size: once; V gene: TRBV5-6; D gene: .; CDR3 protein: CASSNYKNYGYTF; CDR3 DNA: TGTGCCAGCAGCAATTACAAGAACTATGGCTACACCTTC
J gene: TRBJ1-5; clone size: .; V gene: TRBV20-1; D gene: TRBD1; CDR3 protein: CSARVGQGNQPQHF; CDR3 DNA: TGCAGTGCTAGAGTAGGACAGGGCAATCAGCCCCAGCATTTT
J gene: TRBJ1-5; clone size: few; V gene: TRBV27; D gene: .; CDR3 protein: CASSFLSQGVENQPQHF; CDR3 DNA: TGTGCCAGCAGTTTCCTCTCACAGGGTGTAGAGAATCAGCCCCAGCATTTT
J gene: TRBJ2-5; clone size: .; V gene: TRBV9; D gene: .; CDR3 protein: CASSVEGGF; CDR3 DNA: TGTGCCAGCAGCGTAGAGGGCGGCTTC
J gene: TRBJ2-3; clone size: many; V gene: TRBV7-2; D gene: TRBD2; CDR3 protein: CASSPLSGSSYTQYF; CDR3 DNA: TGTGCCAGCAGCCCCCTAAGCGGGAGCTCATATACGCAGTATTTT
J gene: TRBJ1-5; clone size: .; V gene: TRBV5-6; D gene: TRBD1; CDR3 protein: CASSQGGQGSNQPQHF; CDR3 DNA: TGTGCCAGCAGCCAGGGGGGACAGGGGTCCAATCAGCCCCAGCATTTT
J gene: TRBJ1-5; clone size: many; V gene: TRBV7-2; D gene: .; CDR3 protein: CASSFAGAPQHF; CDR3 DNA: TGTGCCAGCAGCTTCGCAGGGGCGCCCCAGCATTTT
J gene: TRBJ2-3; clone size: .; V gene: TRBV20-1; D gene: TRBD2; CDR3 protein: CSAHGLAGGPGDTQYF; CDR3 DNA: TGCAGTGCTCATGGACTAGCGGGAGGGCCAGGGGATACGCAGTATTTT
J gene: TRBJ2-1; clone size: .; V gene: TRBV7-9; D gene: .; CDR3 protein: CASSLAEDYNEQFF; CDR3 DNA: TGTGCCAGCAGCTTAGCGGAGGATTACAATGAGCAGTTCTTC
J gene: TRBJ1-1; clone size: many; V gene: TRBV4-1; D gene: .; CDR3 protein: CASTSLTGDPEAFF; CDR3 DNA: TGCGCCAGCACCTCCCTGACAGGAGATCCTGAAGCTTTCTTT
J gene: TRBJ2-4; clone size: few; V gene: TRBV12-2; D gene: .; CDR3 protein: CASRFVPVLAKNIQYF; CDR3 DNA: TGTGCAAGTCGCTTCGTCCCTGTCTTAGCCAAAAACATTCAGTACTTC
J gene: TRBJ1-1; clone size: .; V gene: TRBV30; D gene: .; CDR3 protein: CAWTVGDHTEAFF; CDR3 DNA: TGTGCCTGGACGGTGGGTGACCACACGGAAGCTTTCTTT
J gene: TRBJ1-2; clone size: .; V gene: TRBV7-2; D gene: .; CDR3 protein: CASSLGFGYGYTF; CDR3 DNA: TGTGCCAGCAGCTTGGGGTTTGGCTATGGCTACACCTTC
J gene: TRBJ2-3; clone size: .; V gene: TRBV6-1; D gene: .; CDR3 protein: CASSEAPPRGASDTQYF; CDR3 DNA: TGTGCCAGCAGTGAAGCTCCCCCTCGGGGGGCCTCAGATACGCAGTATTTT
J gene: TRBJ2-7; clone size: once; V gene: TRBV9; D gene: .; CDR3 protein: CASSVLGGGSEQYF; CDR3 DNA: TGTGCCAGCAGCGTATTAGGGGGGGGGAGCGAGCAGTACTTC
J gene: TRBJ2-7; clone size: .; V gene: TRBV7-2; D gene: TRBD1; CDR3 protein: CASSLLGQGALYEQYF; CDR3 DNA: TGTGCCAGCAGCTTACTGGGACAGGGGGCCCTCTACGAGCAGTACTTC
J gene: TRBJ2-1; clone size: .; V gene: TRBV5-1; D gene: .; CDR3 protein: CASSLQRRGQFF; CDR3 DNA: TGCGCCAGCAGCCTCCAGCGGAGGGGGCAGTTCTTC
J gene: TRBJ1-1; clone size: .; V gene: TRBV7-9; D gene: .; CDR3 protein: CASSPRQSMGTEALF; CDR3 DNA: TGTGCCAGCAGCCCCCGACAGTCCATGGGCACCGAAGCTCTCTTT
J gene: TRBJ2-6; clone size: few; V gene: TRBV18; D gene: .; CDR3 protein: CASSPGGGANVLTF; CDR3 DNA: TGTGCCAGCTCACCGGGGGGAGGGGCCAACGTCCTGACTTTC
J gene: TRBJ2-2; clone size: .; V gene: TRBV9; D gene: .; CDR3 protein: CASGVATGELLF; CDR3 DNA: TGTGCCAGCGGGGTCGCCACTGGGGAGCTGCTTTTT
J gene: TRBJ1-2; clone size: many; V gene: TRBV12-3/TRBV12-4; D gene: .; CDR3 protein: CASSSHNGHYGYTF; CDR3 DNA: TGTGCCAGCAGTTCCCACAATGGCCACTATGGCTACACCTTC
J gene: TRBJ2-7; clone size: many; V gene: TRBV6-5; D gene: TRBD1; CDR3 protein: CASSYSRAGGASYEQYF; CDR3 DNA: TGTGCCAGCAGTTACTCTCGCGCAGGGGGCGCTTCCTACGAGCAGTACTTC
J gene: TRBJ2-6; clone size: .; V gene: TRBV4-1; D gene: .; CDR3 protein: CASSHSGAGTPGANVLTF; CDR3 DNA: TGCGCCAGCAGCCATTCCGGGGCAGGGACCCCCGGGGCCAACGTCCTGACTTTC
J gene: TRBJ2-1; clone size: .; V gene: TRBV10-3; D gene: .; CDR3 protein: CAISESRTSGVNEQFF; CDR3 DNA: TGTGCCATCAGTGAGTCGCGAACAAGCGGAGTGAATGAGCAGTTCTTC
J gene: TRBJ2-5; clone size: many; V gene: TRBV11-3; D gene: TRBD1; CDR3 protein: CASSLGTGAHQETQYF; CDR3 DNA: TGTGCCAGCAGCTTAGGGACAGGGGCCCACCAAGAGACCCAGTACTTC
J gene: TRBJ1-2; clone size: .; V gene: TRBV5-1; D gene: .; CDR3 protein: CASSRESYGYTF; CDR3 DNA: TGCGCCAGCAGCCGGGAGAGCTATGGCTACACCTTC
J gene: TRBJ2-7; clone size: .; V gene: TRBV12-3/TRBV12-4; D gene: TRBD1; CDR3 protein: CANSFSGGRLGYEQYF; CDR3 DNA: TGTGCCAACAGTTTCTCAGGGGGCCGCTTGGGGTACGAGCAGTACTTC
J gene: TRBJ2-1; clone size: once; V gene: TRBV6-6; D gene: TRBD2; CDR3 protein: CASSEGEGIEQFF; CDR3 DNA: TGTGCCAGCAGTGAAGGGGAGGGGATTGAGCAGTTCTTC
J gene: TRBJ2-2; clone size: once; V gene: TRBV18; D gene: TRBD1; CDR3 protein: CASSPLRTGGKVGELFF; CDR3 DNA: TGTGCCAGCTCACCACTCAGGACAGGGGGCAAAGTCGGGGAGCTGTTTTTT
J gene: TRBJ1-3; clone size: medium-sized; V gene: TRBV24-1; D gene: .; CDR3 protein: CATSGQGARSGNTIYF; CDR3 DNA: TGTGCCACCAGTGGTCAGGGAGCCCGCTCTGGAAACACCATATATTTT
J gene: TRBJ1-6; clone size: .; V gene: TRBV7-6; D gene: .; CDR3 protein: CASSSRVFEPLHF; CDR3 DNA: TGTGCCAGCAGCTCACGAGTGTTTGAACCCCTCCACTTT